Only a few counts were recorded for the clone carrying this TCR beta chain. What it recognizes is unknown. TCRdb re-called the RACE reads through MiXCR, storing one row per CDR3 protein. This table has more than 150,000 distinct CDR3 sequences, almost 30% appearing once. CDR1 is LNHDA, CDR2 SQIVND, per germline (reference sequence). The CDR3 length is 15 residues. The V gene lost 6 bases and the J gene lost 2 bases, with 17 bases spanning the gap. This sample was taken from a study of human T cells and chemical hapten exposure. Study-wide results and caveats: PT1 expanded TCR numbers rose with patch test score.

The time point was: pre-sensitization, week 0. Treatment given: therapeutic diphenylcyclopropenone sensitization with weekly scalp DPC. The clonotype originates from a woman aged 30 to 39 with alopecia areata. Some clones in this sample may be carry-over from other donors' samples. The chain couples TRBV19 to TRBJ2-7; D not resolved. Sample: whole blood, taken in connection with sensitization to the hapten diphenylcyclopropenone (DPC). CDR3 nucleotide sequence: TGTGCCAGTAGCATCTCACCAACCGGACCCTACGAGCAGTACTTC. As protein: CASSISPTGPYEQYF.